This section outlines one TCR beta chain sequence together with its context. The antigen is unknown. V lost 5 bases and J lost 3; bases outside the gene matches: 10. The CDR3 runs 17 residues. Germline V lookup: CDR1 SGHNT, CDR2 YENEEA. Primers included in the PCR were 60 Vbeta and 13 Jbeta primers. Method: immunoSEQ multiplex PCR; TCRdb's copy keeps in-frame clones and lacks some. The sample holds around 130,000 clones; 75% to 90% are singletons and the top ten take under 7%. The data were obtained in a study of cytomegalovirus exposure and HLA in healthy donors. General study findings and limits: An ancestry cluster, one associated with Asian ancestry, reportedly showed fewer N-insertions than the approximately 670-donor mean in a later analysis. The authors enumerated 150 to 200 TCR beta chains as linked to cytomegalovirus.

This chain links TRBV11-3 with TRBJ2-2; 9 nucleotides align to TRBD1. The sequence came from a woman aged 35 to 49 in good health and CMV-seropositive. Sequencing was done on a sample of PBMCs. CDR3 loop: CASSPGDRVIDTGELFF. CDR3 DNA sequence: TGTGCCAGCAGCCCGGGGGACAGGGTCATCGACACCGGGGAGCTGTTTTTT.